This TCR beta chain was sequenced for a study of shared clonotypes between healthy human individuals. Naivety among CD8 cells was defined by CD45RO negativity and positive CCR7 selection, thereby excluding terminally differentiated effector memory CD45RA+ cells. In the source study's methods: As immunoSEQ supplied junction-only sequences (without quality scores), filtering differed. Repertoires were generated with immunoSEQ multiplex PCR, while TCRdb's copy carries only in-frame clones and drops some. That table supplies the V and J calls and clone size; D and trimming were determined from the DNA. The sample includes 2 million or so clones, about 94% of them seen just once. V was pared by 2 bases and J by 0 bases, with 9 bases between. The CDR3 covers 15 residues. In germline, CDR1 is WSHSY, CDR2 SAAADI.

V and J are TRBV10-2 and TRBJ2-3, with D tentatively TRBD2 (5 bases). This receptor was taken from a man aged 18 to 29 in good health. The material sequenced was naive CD8+ T cells sorted from blood. Here the CDR3 DNA reads TGCGCCAGCAGTGAGGGTCTAGCAAGCACAGATACGCAGTATTTT. Residues: CASSEGLASTDTQYF.